This is a list of T cell receptor beta chains from one sample in a study of OX40 agonist ivuxolimab in advanced cancers. Sequencing was performed with immunoSEQ multiplex PCR; in TCRdb, only in-frame clones are kept and a portion is missing. Here the sample spans around 95,000 clones, around 90% being singletons. The sequenced sample was CD4+ or CD8+ T cells sorted from blood, obtained in a trial of the OX40 agonist ivuxolimab. The receptor set was obtained from an adult with an advanced solid tumor such as melanoma, head and neck, liver or kidney cancer. CDR3s include the opening cysteine and the closing phenylalanine or tryptophan.

CDR3 protein: CASSFGVDVTEAFF
V gene: TRBV5-1

CDR3 protein: CAWSWRGGTNTQYF
V gene: TRBV30

CDR3 protein: CASSRAQGQETQYF
V gene: TRBV5-1

CDR3 protein: CASSVELAAVEQFF
V gene: TRBV9

CDR3 protein: CASSPPTSSDTQYF
V gene: TRBV28

CDR3 protein: CATSGGLAGVNEQFF
V gene: TRBV15

CDR3 protein: CASSYSNRGNYEQYF
V gene: TRBV6-5

CDR3 protein: CASSLVGGRFYEQYF
V gene: TRBV27

CDR3 protein: CASSAGTGVNNEKLFF
V gene: TRBV6-1

CDR3 protein: CASSGGAVILEQYF
V gene: TRBV2

CDR3 protein: CASSIETPGTEAFF
V gene: TRBV19

CDR3 protein: CASSSPRRLYTEAFF
V gene: TRBV6-5

CDR3 protein: CAWKGQGTSYEQYF
V gene: TRBV30

CDR3 protein: CASSLPGSQFYNEQFF
V gene: TRBV11-2

CDR3 protein: CASLEGTGVTEAFF
V gene: TRBV19

CDR3 protein: CASSMVGYNQPQHF
V gene: TRBV19

CDR3 protein: CASSFPGTRYEQYF
V gene: TRBV7-8

CDR3 protein: CAWNARGLGSPLHF
V gene: TRBV30

CDR3 protein: CASSPPRATNYGYTF
V gene: TRBV5-8

CDR3 protein: CAISTGTSGGGPEQFF
V gene: TRBV10-3

CDR3 protein: CASSLGTSNEQFF
V gene: TRBV7-9

CDR3 protein: CASSRGQTTTYEQYF
V gene: TRBV7-9